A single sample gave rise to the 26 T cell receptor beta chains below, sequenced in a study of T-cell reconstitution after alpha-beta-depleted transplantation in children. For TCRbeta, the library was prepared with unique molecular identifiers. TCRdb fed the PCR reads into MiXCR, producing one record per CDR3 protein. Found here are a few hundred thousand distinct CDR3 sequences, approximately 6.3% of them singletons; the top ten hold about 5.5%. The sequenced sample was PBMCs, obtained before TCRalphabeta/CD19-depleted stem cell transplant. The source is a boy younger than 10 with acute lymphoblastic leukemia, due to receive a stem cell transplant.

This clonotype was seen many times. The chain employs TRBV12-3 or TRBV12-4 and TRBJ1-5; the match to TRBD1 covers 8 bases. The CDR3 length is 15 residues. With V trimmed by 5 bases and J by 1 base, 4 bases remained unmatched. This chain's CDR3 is CASSVTGDSNQPQHF. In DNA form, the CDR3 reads TGTGCCAGCAGTGTGACAGGGGACAGCAATCAGCCCCAGCATTTT.

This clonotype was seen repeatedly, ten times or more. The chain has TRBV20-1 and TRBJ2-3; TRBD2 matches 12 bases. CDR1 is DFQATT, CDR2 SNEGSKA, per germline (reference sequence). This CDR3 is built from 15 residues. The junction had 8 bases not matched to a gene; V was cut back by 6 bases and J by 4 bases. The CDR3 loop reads CSALEPSGGADTQYF. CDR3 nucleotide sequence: TGCAGTGCATTAGAGCCTAGCGGGGGGGCAGATACGCAGTATTTT.

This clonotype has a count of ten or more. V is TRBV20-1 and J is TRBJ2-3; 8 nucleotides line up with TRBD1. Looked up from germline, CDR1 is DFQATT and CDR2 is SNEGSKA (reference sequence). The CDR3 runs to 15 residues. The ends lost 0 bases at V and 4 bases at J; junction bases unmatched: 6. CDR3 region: CSARDRTGRSDTQYF. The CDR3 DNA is TGCAGTGCTAGAGACCGGACAGGGCGGTCAGATACGCAGTATTTT.

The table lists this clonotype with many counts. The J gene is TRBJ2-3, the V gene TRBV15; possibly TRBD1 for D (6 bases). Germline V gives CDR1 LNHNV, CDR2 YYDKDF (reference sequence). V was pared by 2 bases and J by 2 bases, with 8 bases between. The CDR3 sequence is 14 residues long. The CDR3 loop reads CATSRPGVTDTQYF. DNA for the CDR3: TGTGCCACCAGCAGACCAGGGGTCACAGATACGCAGTATTTT. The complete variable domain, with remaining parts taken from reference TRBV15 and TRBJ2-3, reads DAMVIQNPRYQVTQFGKPVTLSCSQTLNHNVMYWYQQKSSQAPKLLFHYYDKDFNNEADTPDNFQSRRPNTSFCFLDIRSPGLGDTAMYLCATSRPGVTDTQYFGPGTRLTVL.

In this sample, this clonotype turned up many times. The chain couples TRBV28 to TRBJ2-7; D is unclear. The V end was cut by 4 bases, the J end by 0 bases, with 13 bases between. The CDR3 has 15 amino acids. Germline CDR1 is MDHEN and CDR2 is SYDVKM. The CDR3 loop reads CASSSPNGISYEQYF. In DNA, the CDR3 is TGTGCCAGCAGTTCGCCAAACGGAATCTCCTACGAGCAGTACTTC.

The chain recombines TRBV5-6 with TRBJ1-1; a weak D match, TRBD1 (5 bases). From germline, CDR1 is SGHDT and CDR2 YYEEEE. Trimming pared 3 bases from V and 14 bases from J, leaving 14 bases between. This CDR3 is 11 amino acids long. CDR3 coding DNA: TGTGCCAGCAGCTCGGGGCTCCTCTTCTTCTTT. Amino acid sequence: CASSSGLLFFF.

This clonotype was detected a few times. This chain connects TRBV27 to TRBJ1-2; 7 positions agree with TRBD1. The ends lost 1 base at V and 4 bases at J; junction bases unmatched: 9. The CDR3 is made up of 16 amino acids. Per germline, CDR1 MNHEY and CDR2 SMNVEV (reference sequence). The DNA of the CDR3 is TGTGCCAGCAGTTTATACGGGACAGCCTCTGGCTATGGCTACACCTTC. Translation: CASSLYGTASGYGYTF.

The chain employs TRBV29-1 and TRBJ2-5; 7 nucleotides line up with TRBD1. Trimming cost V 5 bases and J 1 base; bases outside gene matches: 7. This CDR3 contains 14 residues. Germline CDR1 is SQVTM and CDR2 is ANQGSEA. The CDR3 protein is CSVLMDRTQETQYF. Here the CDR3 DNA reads TGCAGCGTTCTCATGGACAGGACCCAAGAGACCCAGTACTTC.

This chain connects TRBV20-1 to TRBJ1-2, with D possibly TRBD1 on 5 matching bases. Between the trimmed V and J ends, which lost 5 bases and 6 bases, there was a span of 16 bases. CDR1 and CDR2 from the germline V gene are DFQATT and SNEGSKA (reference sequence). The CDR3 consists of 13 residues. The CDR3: CSAPTLGENGYTF. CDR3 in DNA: TGCAGTGCTCCTACTCTAGGGGAAAATGGCTACACCTTC.

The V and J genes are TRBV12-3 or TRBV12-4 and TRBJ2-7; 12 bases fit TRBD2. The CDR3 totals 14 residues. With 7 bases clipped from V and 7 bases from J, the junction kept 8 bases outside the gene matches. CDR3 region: CASTLTSGGSEQYF. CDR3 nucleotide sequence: TGTGCCAGCACCTTAACTAGCGGGGGGTCAGAGCAGTACTTC.

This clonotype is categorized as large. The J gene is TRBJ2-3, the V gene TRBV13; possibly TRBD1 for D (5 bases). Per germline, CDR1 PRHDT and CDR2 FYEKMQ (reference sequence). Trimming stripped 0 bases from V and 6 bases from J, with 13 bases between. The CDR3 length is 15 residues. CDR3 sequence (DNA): TGTGCCAGCAGCTTAGGGGGGCCACGGTCGGATACGCAGTATTTT. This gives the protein CASSLGGPRSDTQYF.

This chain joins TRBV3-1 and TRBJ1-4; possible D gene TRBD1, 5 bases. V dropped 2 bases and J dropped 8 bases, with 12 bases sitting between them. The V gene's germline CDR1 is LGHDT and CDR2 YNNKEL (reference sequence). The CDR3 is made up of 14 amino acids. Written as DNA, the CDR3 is TGTGCCAGCAGCCAAACGCGGGGGGTAGAAAAACTGTTTTTT. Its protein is CASSQTRGVEKLFF.

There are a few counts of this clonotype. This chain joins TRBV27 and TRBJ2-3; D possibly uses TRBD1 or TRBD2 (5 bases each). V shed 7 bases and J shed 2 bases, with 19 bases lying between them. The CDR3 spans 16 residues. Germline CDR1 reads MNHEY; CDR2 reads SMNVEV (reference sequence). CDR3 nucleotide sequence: TGTGCCAGCATCAAACGTTGGCAGGGAGCCACAGATACGCAGTATTTT. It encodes CASIKRWQGATDTQYF.

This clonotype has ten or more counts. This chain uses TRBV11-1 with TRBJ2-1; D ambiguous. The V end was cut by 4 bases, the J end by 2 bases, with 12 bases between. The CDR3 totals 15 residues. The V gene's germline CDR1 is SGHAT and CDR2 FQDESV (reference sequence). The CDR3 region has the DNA TGTGCCAGCAGCTCTTCGATAGGGACCTACAATGAGCAGTTCTTC. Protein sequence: CASSSSIGTYNEQFF.

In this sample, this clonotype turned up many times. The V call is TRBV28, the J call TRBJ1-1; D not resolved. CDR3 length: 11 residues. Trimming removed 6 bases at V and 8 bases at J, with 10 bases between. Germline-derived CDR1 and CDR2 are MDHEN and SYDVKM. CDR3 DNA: TGTGCCAGCAGCATTGGAGGGGAAGCTTTCTTT. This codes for CASSIGGEAFF.

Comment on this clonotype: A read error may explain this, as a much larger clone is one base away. This CDR3 is CCARGLAGAGSDTQYF. CDR3 in DNA: TGCTGTGCTAGGGGACTAGCGGGAGCTGGCTCAGATACGCAGTATTTT. The V and J genes are TRBV20-1 and TRBJ2-3; the match to TRBD2 covers 14 bases. CDR3 size: 16 residues. Germline V gene lookup returns CDR1 DFQATT and CDR2 SNEGSKA (reference sequence).

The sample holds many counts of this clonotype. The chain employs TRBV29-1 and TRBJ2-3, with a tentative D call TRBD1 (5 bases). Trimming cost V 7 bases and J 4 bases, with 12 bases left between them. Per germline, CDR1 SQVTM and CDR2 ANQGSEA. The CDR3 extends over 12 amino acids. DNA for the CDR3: TGCAGCGGTAGGGGTACATCAGATACGCAGTATTTT. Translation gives CSGRGTSDTQYF.

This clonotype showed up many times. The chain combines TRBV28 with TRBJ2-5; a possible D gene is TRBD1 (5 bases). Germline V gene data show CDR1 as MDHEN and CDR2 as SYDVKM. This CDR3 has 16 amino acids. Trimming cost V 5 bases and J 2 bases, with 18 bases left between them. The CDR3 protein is CASSPILGRGQETQYF. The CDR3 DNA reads TGTGCCAGCAGTCCAATTTTGGGGCGAGGTCAAGAGACCCAGTACTTC.

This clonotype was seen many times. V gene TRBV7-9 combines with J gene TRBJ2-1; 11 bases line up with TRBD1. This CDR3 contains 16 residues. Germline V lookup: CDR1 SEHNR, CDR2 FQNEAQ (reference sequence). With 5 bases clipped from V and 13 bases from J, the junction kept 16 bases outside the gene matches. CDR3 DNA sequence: TGTGCCAGCAGCCGAGGACAGGGGGCGCTGGTCCTTGACCAGTTCTTC. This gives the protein CASSRGQGALVLDQFF.

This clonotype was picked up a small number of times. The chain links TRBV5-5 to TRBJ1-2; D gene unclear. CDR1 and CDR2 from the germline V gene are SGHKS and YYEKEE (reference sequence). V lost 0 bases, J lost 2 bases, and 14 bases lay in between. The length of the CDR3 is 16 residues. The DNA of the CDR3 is TGTGCCAGCAGCTTGGGGTACGCTGTTAAGAACTATGGCTACACCTTC. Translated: CASSLGYAVKNYGYTF.

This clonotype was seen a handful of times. The CDR3 reads CASSSTQGQGRGKLFF. DNA for the CDR3: TGTGCCAGCAGCTCCACCCAGGGACAGGGGCGAGGGAAACTGTTTTTT. The rearrangement uses TRBV7-9 and TRBJ1-4, with 10 bases identical to TRBD1. The CDR3 loop spans 16 amino acids. Germline-derived CDR1 and CDR2 are SEHNR and FQNEAQ (reference sequence). V trimming: 4 bases; J trimming: 11 bases; junction bases outside the gene matches: 13. The whole variable domain, filled in from reference TRBV7-9 and TRBJ1-4, reads DTGVSQNPRHKITKRGQNVTFRCDPISEHNRLYWYRQTLGQGPEFLTYFQNEAQLEKSRLLSDRFSAERPKGSFSTLEIQRTEQGDSAMYLCASSSTQGQGRGKLFFGSGTQLSVL.

CDR3 DNA: TGTGCCAGCAGCCGTACCGGGGATGCCAACTACGAGCAGTACTTC. It encodes CASSRTGDANYEQYF. This chain links TRBV11-2 with TRBJ2-7; D possibly corresponds to TRBD2 (5 bases). The CDR3 is 15 amino acids. V lost 5 bases and J 3 bases, leaving 17 bases between the germline ends. The V gene's germline CDR1 is SGHAT and CDR2 FQNNGV.

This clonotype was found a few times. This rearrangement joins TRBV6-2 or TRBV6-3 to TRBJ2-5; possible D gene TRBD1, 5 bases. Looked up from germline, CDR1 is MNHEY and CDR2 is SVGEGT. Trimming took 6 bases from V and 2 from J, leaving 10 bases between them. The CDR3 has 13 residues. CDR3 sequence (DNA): TGTGCCAGCAGGTGGACACTACAAGAGACCCAGTACTTC. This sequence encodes CASRWTLQETQYF.

CDR3 in amino acids: CASRPRPRNTEAFF. The DNA for the CDR3 is TGTGCCAGCAGACCAAGGCCGAGAAACACTGAAGCTTTCTTT. The V call is TRBV28, the J call TRBJ1-1; unclear D gene. V was clipped by 6 bases and J by 2 bases, with 13 bases between them. From germline, CDR1 is MDHEN and CDR2 SYDVKM. The CDR3 is 14 amino acids.

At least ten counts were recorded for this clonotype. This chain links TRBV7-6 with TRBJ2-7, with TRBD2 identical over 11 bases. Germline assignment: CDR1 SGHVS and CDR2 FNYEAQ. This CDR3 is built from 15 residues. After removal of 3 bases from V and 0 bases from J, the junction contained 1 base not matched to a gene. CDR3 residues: CASSFGTSGSYEQYF. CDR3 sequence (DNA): TGTGCCAGCAGCTTCGGGACTAGCGGCTCCTACGAGCAGTACTTC.

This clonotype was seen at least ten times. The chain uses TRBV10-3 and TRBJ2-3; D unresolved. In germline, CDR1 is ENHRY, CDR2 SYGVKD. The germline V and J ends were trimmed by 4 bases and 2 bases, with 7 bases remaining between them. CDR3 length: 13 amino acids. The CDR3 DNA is TGTGCCATCAGTGTCAGACCCACAGATACGCAGTATTTT. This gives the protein CAISVRPTDTQYF.